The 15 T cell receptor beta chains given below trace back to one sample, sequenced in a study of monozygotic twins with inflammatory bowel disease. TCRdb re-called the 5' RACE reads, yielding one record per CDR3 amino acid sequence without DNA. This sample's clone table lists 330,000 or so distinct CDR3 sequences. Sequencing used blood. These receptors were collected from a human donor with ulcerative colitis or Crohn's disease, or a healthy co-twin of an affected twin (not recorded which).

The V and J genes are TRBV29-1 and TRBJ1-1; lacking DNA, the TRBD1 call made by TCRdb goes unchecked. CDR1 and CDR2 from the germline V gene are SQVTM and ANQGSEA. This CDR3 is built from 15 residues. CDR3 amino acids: CSAIWARDRATEAFF.

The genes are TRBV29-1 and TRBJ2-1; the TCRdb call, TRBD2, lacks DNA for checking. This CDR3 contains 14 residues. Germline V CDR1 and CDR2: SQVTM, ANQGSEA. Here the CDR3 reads CSVEKVAGENEQFF.

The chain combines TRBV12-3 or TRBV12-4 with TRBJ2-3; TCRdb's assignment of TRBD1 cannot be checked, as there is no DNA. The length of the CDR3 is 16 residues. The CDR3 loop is CASSLSRGHDTDTQYF.

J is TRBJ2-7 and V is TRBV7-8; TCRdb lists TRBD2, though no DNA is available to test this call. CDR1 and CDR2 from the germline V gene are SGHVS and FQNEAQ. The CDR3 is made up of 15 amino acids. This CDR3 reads CASSQGRTSVYEQYF.

The CDR3 protein is CASTVGQGVVNEQFF. The V and J genes are TRBV12-3 or TRBV12-4 and TRBJ2-1; the D gene TCRdb calls, TRBD1, cannot be checked with no DNA. The CDR3 contains 15 residues.

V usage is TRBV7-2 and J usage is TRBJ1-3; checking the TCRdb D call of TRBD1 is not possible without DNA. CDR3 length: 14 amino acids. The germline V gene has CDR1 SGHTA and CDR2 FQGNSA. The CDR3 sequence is CASSLTAVGNTIYF.

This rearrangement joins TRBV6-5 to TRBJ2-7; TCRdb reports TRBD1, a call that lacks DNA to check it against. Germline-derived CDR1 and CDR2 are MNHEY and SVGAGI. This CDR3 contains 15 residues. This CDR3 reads CASSYRDRGRWEQYF.

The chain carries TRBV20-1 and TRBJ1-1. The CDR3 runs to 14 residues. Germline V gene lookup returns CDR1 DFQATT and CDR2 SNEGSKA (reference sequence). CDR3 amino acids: CSGVSQRRNTEAFF.

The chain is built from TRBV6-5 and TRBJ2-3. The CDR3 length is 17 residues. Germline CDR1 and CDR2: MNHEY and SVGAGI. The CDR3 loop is CASSYSFVSSSTDTQYF.

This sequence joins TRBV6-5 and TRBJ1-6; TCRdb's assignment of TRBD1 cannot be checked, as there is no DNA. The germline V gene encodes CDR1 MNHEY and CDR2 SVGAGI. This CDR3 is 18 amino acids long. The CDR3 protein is CASSYLGQLSSYNSPLHF.

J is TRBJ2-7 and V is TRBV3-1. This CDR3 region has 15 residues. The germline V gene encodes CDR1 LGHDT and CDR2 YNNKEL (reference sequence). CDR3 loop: CASSQESGSPYEQYF.

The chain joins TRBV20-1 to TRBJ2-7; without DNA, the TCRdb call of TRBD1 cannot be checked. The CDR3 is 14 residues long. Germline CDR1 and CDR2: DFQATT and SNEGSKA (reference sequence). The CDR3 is CSAVNPGSTHEQYF.

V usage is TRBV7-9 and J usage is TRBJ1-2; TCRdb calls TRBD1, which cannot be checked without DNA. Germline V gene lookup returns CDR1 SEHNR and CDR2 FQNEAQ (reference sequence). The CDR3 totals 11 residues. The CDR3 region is CASSPGRSYTF.

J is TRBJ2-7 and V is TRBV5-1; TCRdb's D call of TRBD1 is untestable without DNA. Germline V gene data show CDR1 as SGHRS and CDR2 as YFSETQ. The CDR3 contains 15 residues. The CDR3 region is CASSLNAGESYEQYF.

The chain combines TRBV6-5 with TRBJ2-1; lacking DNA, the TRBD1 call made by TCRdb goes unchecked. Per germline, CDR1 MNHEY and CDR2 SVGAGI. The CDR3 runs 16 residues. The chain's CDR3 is CASSYSFRGDNNEQFF.